Below, 26 T cell receptor beta chains from the same sample are listed, as sequenced in a study of shared clonotypes between healthy human individuals. Repertoires were generated with immunoSEQ multiplex PCR, while TCRdb's copy carries only in-frame clones and drops some. This sample yields more than 1.2 million clones, of which approximately 98.5% are seen a single time; approximately 0.38% belongs to the top ten. The specimen was naive CD4+ T cells sorted from blood. Described subset: CD45RA+ positively selected. Every receptor here comes from a man aged 25-45 years in good health.

This clone has just one count. The rearrangement joins TRBV5-4 to TRBJ1-1; perhaps TRBD1 as D (5 bases). The CDR3 runs 17 residues. Per germline, CDR1 SGHNT and CDR2 YYREEE (reference sequence). V lost 4 bases to trimming and J lost 0 bases, with 19 bases between them. The CDR3 DNA reads TGTGCCAGCAGCCGGGACCAAACCTTTGCGGTGAACACTGAAGCTTTCTTT. This translates into CASSRDQTFAVNTEAFF.

J is TRBJ2-1 and V is TRBV7-7; possibly TRBD2 for D (5 bases). Germline CDR1 and CDR2: SSHAT and FNYEAQ (reference sequence). The CDR3 is 13 residues long. Trimming cost V 8 bases and J 8 bases, with 16 bases left between them. The CDR3 DNA follows: TGTGCCAGCGGGCCCCAACTAGGCTATGAGCAGTTCTTC. Amino acids: CASGPQLGYEQFF.

The chain recombines TRBV5-1 with TRBJ2-3; 8 positions match TRBD2. The CDR3 contains 15 residues. V lost 1 base to trimming and J lost 4 bases; unmatched junction nucleotides: 5. CDR1 and CDR2 (germline): SGHRS, YFSETQ. CDR3 region: CASSLTGRGADTQYF. The CDR3 nucleotides read TGCGCCAGCAGCTTGACCGGGAGGGGTGCAGATACGCAGTATTTT.

The chain has TRBV29-1 and TRBJ1-2; tentative D call: TRBD1 (6 bases). Trimming removed 2 bases from V and 0 bases from J, with 19 bases in between. The germline V gene has CDR1 SQVTM and CDR2 ANQGSEA. The CDR3 is made up of 17 amino acids. The CDR3, as DNA: TGCAGCGTTGAAAAGGGACGGGGGCTCGGGACTAACTATGGCTACACCTTC. Its translation: CSVEKGRGLGTNYGYTF.

The V call is TRBV5-4, the J call TRBJ2-2; unclear D gene. CDR1 SGHNT and CDR2 YYREEE come from the germline V gene (reference sequence). V lost 1 base and J 0 bases, leaving 13 bases between the germline ends. This CDR3 has 17 amino acids. The CDR3, as DNA: TGTGCCAGCAGCTTGTATACCCAGGCGGCGAACACCGGGGAGCTGTTTTTT. Protein: CASSLYTQAANTGELFF. Variable domain in full (rest from reference TRBV5-4 and TRBJ2-2): ETGVTQSPTHLIKTRGQQVTLRCSSQSGHNTVSWYQQALGQGPQFIFQYYREEENGRGNFPPRFSGLQFPNYSSELNVNALELDDSALYLCASSLYTQAANTGELFFGEGSRLTVL.

The chain links TRBV10-2 to TRBJ1-5; D not certain. V was trimmed by 4 bases and J by 3 bases, leaving 16 bases between them. The CDR3 consists of 16 residues. Germline V gene lookup returns CDR1 WSHSY and CDR2 SAAADI. CDR3 nucleotides: TGCGCCAGCAGTGTATCCAGCCACGGGGTCAATCAGCCCCAGCATTTT. Amino acid sequence: CASSVSSHGVNQPQHF.

This chain uses TRBV6-5 with TRBJ2-1; D is possibly TRBD1 or TRBD2 (5 bases each). V lost 11 bases, J lost 4 bases, and 18 bases lay in between. The CDR3 is 14 residues long. Looked up from germline, CDR1 is MNHEY and CDR2 is SVGAGI. Here the CDR3 reads CAGLRGGPYNEQFF. The CDR3 DNA follows: TGTGCCGGCCTACGGGGCGGCCCTTACAATGAGCAGTTCTTC.

The chain couples TRBV19 to TRBJ1-5, with D possibly being TRBD1 (6 bases). Germline V gene sequence: CDR1 LNHDA, CDR2 SQIVND (reference sequence). The V end was cut by 6 bases, the J end by 6 bases, with 12 bases between. The CDR3 is 13 amino acids. For the CDR3, the DNA is TGTGCCAGTAGCCCCGGACAGCGTCAGCCCCAGCATTTT. Amino acid sequence: CASSPGQRQPQHF.

This chain uses TRBV9 with TRBJ2-3, with D unresolved. The CDR3 extends over 15 amino acids. With 4 bases removed from V and 2 bases from J, the gap between germline ends came to 14 bases. The germline V gene has CDR1 SGDLS and CDR2 YYNGEE. The CDR3 nucleotides read TGTGCCAGCAGCCCAACGGTCCCCTACACAGATACGCAGTATTTT. It encodes CASSPTVPYTDTQYF.

The V gene is TRBV11-2, the J gene TRBJ2-1; TRBD1 aligns across 9 bases. The CDR3 runs to 17 residues. J was trimmed by 9 bases and V by 5 bases; bases with no gene match: 17. Germline V gene data show CDR1 as SGHAT and CDR2 as FQNNGV. The CDR3, as DNA: TGTGCCAGCAGCCCACGACCCCCGGGACAGGGTTTTGTTGAGCAGTTCTTC. It specifies CASSPRPPGQGFVEQFF.

The chain employs TRBV2 and TRBJ2-5; D is perhaps TRBD1 (6 bases). Germline V gene lookup returns CDR1 SNHLY and CDR2 FYNNEI. CDR3 length equals 12 residues. V lost 8 bases and J lost 2, with 9 bases in between. The CDR3, as DNA: TGTGCCAGCTCGAGGGGGCAAGAGACCCAGTACTTC. This codes for CASSRGQETQYF.

V gene TRBV29-1 combines with J gene TRBJ1-1, with 9 nucleotides matching TRBD1. V gave up 7 bases and J gave up 4 bases; unmatched junction bases: 7. There are 13 residues in the CDR3. The germline gives CDR1 SQVTM, CDR2 ANQGSEA. CDR3 amino acids: CSAGQGRGTEAFF. The DNA for the CDR3 is TGCAGCGCTGGACAGGGGAGAGGCACTGAAGCTTTCTTT.

The genes are TRBV7-3 and TRBJ2-7; D is perhaps TRBD2 (6 bases). The ends were cut back, 5 bases at V and 6 bases at J, with 17 bases in the middle. This CDR3 is built from 14 residues. Germline V gives CDR1 SGHTA, CDR2 FQGTGA. Here the CDR3 reads CASSRGTHGAEQYF. The CDR3 DNA reads as TGTGCCAGCAGCCGCGGGACCCATGGCGCCGAGCAGTACTTC. Combining the CDR3 with reference TRBV7-3 and TRBJ2-7 gives the whole variable domain GAGVSQTPSNKVTEKGKYVELRCDPISGHTALYWYRQSLGQGPEFLIYFQGTGAADDSGLPNDRFFAVRPEGSVSTLKIQRTERGDSAVYLCASSRGTHGAEQYFGPGTRLTVT.

The chain carries TRBV28 and TRBJ1-2, with a tentative D call TRBD1 (6 bases). Between the trimmed V and J ends, which lost 1 base and 5 bases, there was a span of 14 bases. Germline assignment: CDR1 MDHEN and CDR2 SYDVKM. The CDR3 totals 15 residues. CDR3 DNA: TGTGCCAGCAGTTTATCTCTAAGGGGGTGGTATGGCTACACCTTC. It yields the protein CASSLSLRGWYGYTF.

This chain connects TRBV28 to TRBJ2-3; TRBD2 matches at 7 bases. V was pared by 6 bases and J by 6 bases, with 15 bases of the junction left unmatched. This CDR3 has 16 residues. Germline assignment: CDR1 MDHEN and CDR2 SYDVKM. This CDR3 reads CASSKWGGRPRDTQYF. In DNA form, the CDR3 reads TGTGCCAGCAGCAAATGGGGGGGACGACCTCGGGATACGCAGTATTTT.

The chain recombines TRBV10-1 with TRBJ2-3; D tentatively fits TRBD1 or TRBD2 (6 bases each). CDR3 size: 15 residues. Trimming removed 5 bases at V and 6 bases at J, with 18 bases between. Germline V gives CDR1 WNHNN, CDR2 SYGVQD (reference sequence). CDR3 nucleotides: TGCGCCAGCAGTACCCCTGGGGGGCGCGGGGATACGCAGTATTTT. It translates to CASSTPGGRGDTQYF.

The chain joins TRBV5-4 to TRBJ2-5; the D gene is possibly TRBD1 (6 bases). The CDR3 is 14 residues long. With 4 bases removed from V and 2 bases from J, the gap between germline ends came to 12 bases. Germline V lookup: CDR1 SGHNT, CDR2 YYREEE (reference sequence). The CDR3 spells CASSLRDTQETQYF. DNA for the CDR3: TGTGCCAGCAGCCTCCGGGACACTCAAGAGACCCAGTACTTC.

The chain couples TRBV29-1 to TRBJ2-7; 9 nucleotides agree with TRBD1. V gave up 7 bases and J gave up 0 bases; unmatched junction bases: 4. The CDR3 runs to 13 residues. Germline lookup yields CDR1 SQVTM and CDR2 ANQGSEA. Here the CDR3 DNA reads TGCAGCGCTGGGACAGGGCTCTCCTACGAGCAGTACTTC. Translated, it gives CSAGTGLSYEQYF.

The chain carries TRBV9 and TRBJ2-2; D ambiguous. The CDR3 extends over 14 amino acids. The ends were cut back, 1 base at V and 1 base at J, with 5 bases in the middle. Germline V lookup: CDR1 SGDLS, CDR2 YYNGEE. The CDR3 DNA reads as TGTGCCAGCAGCGTAACGATGAACACCGGGGAGCTGTTTTTT. Its protein product is CASSVTMNTGELFF.

This chain links TRBV5-4 with TRBJ1-1; 7 bases match TRBD1. CDR1 and CDR2 (germline): SGHNT, YYREEE (reference sequence). Trimming took 0 bases from V and 9 from J; bases not matched to a gene: 5. The CDR3 loop spans 13 amino acids. The CDR3 region is CASSLEQGSKAFF. As DNA, the CDR3 is TGTGCCAGCAGCTTGGAACAGGGGAGTAAAGCTTTCTTT.

Written as DNA, the CDR3 is TGTGCCAGCAGTGGAAAGGGGGCCCACACCGGGGAGCTGTTTTTT. Residues: CASSGKGAHTGELFF. The chain combines TRBV6-1 with TRBJ2-2; 7 bases map to TRBD1. The germline CDR1 and CDR2 sequences are MNHNS and SASEGT. The junction had 5 bases not matched to a gene; V was cut back by 4 bases and J by 3 bases. This CDR3 has 15 amino acids.

This sequence joins TRBV9 and TRBJ2-5, with D perhaps being TRBD1 or TRBD2 (5 bases each). The V gene lost 2 bases and the J gene lost 0 bases, with 17 bases spanning the gap. CDR1 is SGDLS and CDR2 is YYNGEE in the germline V gene. This CDR3 spans 17 amino acids. CDR3 protein: CASSVPRDGPHQETQYF. The CDR3, as DNA: TGTGCCAGCAGCGTCCCCCGGGACGGACCCCACCAAGAGACCCAGTACTTC.

The rearrangement uses TRBV6-1 and TRBJ1-4; 7 bases map to TRBD1. Germline CDR1 and CDR2: MNHNS and SASEGT. The CDR3 runs to 13 residues. V shed 6 bases and J 7 bases; nucleotides not matched to a gene: 5. As DNA, the CDR3 is TGTGCCAGCAGATCGACAGGGATTGAAAAACTGTTTTTT. This gives the protein CASRSTGIEKLFF.

The rearrangement joins TRBV6-5 to TRBJ1-2; D possibly corresponds to TRBD1 (5 bases). Trimming pared 5 bases from V and 2 bases from J, leaving 15 bases between. CDR1 is MNHEY and CDR2 is SVGAGI in the germline V gene. The CDR3 spans 15 residues. CDR3 loop: CASSPTGTVNYGYTF. The CDR3 DNA follows: TGTGCCAGCAGTCCTACAGGAACCGTAAACTATGGCTACACCTTC.

The chain joins TRBV11-2 to TRBJ2-7; a possible D gene is TRBD2 (6 bases). CDR3 size: 16 residues. V shed 3 bases and J shed 5 bases, with 20 bases lying between them. The V gene's germline CDR1 is SGHAT and CDR2 FQNNGV. CDR3 loop: CASSFGPTGAVNEQYF. The CDR3, as DNA: TGTGCCAGCAGCTTCGGACCGACGGGAGCTGTGAACGAGCAGTACTTC.

This chain joins TRBV9 and TRBJ2-1; TRBD2 might be the D (5 bases). The CDR3 runs to 15 residues. V shed 4 bases and J shed 10 bases, with 21 bases lying between them. CDR1 and CDR2 from the germline V gene are SGDLS and YYNGEE. The CDR3 region has the DNA TGTGCCAGCAGCACAGAGGGCAGGCTTAACGGGGAGCAGTTCTTC. Translating it yields CASSTEGRLNGEQFF.